The clone carrying this TCR beta chain was observed at least ten times. The CDR3 sequence is 13 residues long. The germline V gene has CDR1 DFQATT and CDR2 SNEGSKA (reference sequence). These data belong to a study of T cells in Graves' hyperthyroidism and ophthalmopathy. No ophthalmopathy progression within 18 months constituted stable Graves' hyperthyroidism. Template material for amplifying TCR beta CDR3 regions consisted of RNA transcripts. HTBI primers were employed in a first-round RT-PCR of the TCR CDR3. TCRdb recomputed calls from the multiplex PCR reads with MiXCR, one row per CDR3 protein. The profile covers around 200,000 distinct CDR3 sequences, with over 15% appearing a single time and 29% taken by the ten largest.

The origin of this receptor is a woman in her forties or fifties with Graves' hyperthyroidism. The chain combines TRBV20-1 with TRBJ2-3; D not certain. The sample comprised blood. The CDR3 coding sequence is TGCAGCGCGTGGGGAATGAACACAGATACGCAGTATTTT. Protein sequence: CSAWGMNTDTQYF.